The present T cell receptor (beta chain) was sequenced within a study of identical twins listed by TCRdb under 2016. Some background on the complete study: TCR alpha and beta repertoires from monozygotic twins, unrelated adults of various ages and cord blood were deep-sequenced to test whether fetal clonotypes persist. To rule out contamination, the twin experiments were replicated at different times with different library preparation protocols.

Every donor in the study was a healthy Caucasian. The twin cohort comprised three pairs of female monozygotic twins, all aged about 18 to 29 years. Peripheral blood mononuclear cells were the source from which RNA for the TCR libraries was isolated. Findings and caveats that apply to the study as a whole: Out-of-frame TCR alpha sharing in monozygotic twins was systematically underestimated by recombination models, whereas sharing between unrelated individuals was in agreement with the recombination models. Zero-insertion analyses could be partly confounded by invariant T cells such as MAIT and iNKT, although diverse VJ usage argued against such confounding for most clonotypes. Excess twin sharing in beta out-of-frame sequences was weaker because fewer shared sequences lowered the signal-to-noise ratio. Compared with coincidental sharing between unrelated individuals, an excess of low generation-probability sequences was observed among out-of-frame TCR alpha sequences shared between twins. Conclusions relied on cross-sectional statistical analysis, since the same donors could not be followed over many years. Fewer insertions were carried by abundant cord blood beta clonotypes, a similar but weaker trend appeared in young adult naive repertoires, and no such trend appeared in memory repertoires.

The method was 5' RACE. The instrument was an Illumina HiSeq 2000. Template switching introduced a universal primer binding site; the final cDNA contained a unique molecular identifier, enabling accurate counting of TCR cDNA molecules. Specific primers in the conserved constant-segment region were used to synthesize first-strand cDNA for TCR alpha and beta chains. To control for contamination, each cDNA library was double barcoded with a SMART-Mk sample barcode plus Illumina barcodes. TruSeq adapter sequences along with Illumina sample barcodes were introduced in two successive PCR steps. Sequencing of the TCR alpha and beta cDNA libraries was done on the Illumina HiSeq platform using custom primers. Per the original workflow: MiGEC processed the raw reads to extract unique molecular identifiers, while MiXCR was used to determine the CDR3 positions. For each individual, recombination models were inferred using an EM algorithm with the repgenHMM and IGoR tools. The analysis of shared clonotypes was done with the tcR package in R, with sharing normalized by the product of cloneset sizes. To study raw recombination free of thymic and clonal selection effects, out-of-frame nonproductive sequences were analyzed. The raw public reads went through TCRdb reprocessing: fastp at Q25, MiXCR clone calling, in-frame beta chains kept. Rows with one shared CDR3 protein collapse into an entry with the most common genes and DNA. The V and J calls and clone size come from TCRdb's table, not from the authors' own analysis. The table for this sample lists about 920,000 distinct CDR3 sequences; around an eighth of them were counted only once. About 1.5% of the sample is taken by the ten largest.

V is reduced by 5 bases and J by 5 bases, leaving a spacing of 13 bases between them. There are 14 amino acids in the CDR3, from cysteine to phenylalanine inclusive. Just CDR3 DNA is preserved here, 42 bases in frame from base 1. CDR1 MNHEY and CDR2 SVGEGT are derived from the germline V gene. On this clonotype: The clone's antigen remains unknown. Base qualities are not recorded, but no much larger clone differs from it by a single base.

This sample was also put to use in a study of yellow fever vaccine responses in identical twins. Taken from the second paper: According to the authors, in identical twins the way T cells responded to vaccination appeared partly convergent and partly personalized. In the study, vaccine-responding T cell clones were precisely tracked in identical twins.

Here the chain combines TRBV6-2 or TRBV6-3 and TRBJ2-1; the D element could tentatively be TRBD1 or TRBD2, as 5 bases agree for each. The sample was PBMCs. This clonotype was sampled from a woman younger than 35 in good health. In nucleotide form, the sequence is TGTGCCAGCAGTGAGACGGGACCGCACAATGAGCAGTTCTTC. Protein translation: CASSETGPHNEQFF.